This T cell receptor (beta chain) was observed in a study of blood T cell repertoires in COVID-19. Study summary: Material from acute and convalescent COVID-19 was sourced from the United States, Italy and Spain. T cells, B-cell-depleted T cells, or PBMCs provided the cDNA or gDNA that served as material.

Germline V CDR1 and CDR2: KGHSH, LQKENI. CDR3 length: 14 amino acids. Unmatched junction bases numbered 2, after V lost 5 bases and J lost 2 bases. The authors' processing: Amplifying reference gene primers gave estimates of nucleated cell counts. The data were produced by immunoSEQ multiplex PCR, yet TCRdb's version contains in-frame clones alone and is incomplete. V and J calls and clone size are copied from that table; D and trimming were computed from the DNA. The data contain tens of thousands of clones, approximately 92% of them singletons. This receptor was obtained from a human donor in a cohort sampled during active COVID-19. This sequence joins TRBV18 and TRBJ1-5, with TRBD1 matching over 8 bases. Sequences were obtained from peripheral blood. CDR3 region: CASSKTGGNQPQHF. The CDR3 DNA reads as TGTGCCAGCTCAAAGACAGGGGGCAATCAGCCCCAGCATTTT. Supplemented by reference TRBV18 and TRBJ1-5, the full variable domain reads NAGVMQNPRHLVRRRGQEARLRCSPMKGHSHVYWYRQLPEEGLKFMVYLQKENIIDESGMPKERFSAEFPKEGPSILRIQQVVRGDSAAYFCASSKTGGNQPQHFGDGTRLSIL.